This is a list of T cell receptor beta chains from one sample in a study of blood T cell repertoires in COVID-19. Here immunoSEQ multiplex PCR was the method, and the copy in TCRdb shows in-frame clones only, minus some. The table lists approximately 360,000 clones, approximately 88% of them singletons, with approximately 1% in the top ten. The sample consisted of PBMCs or T cells enriched from blood (not recorded which). These receptors were collected from a woman aged 25 to 39 with acute COVID-19. CDR3s include the opening cysteine and the closing phenylalanine or tryptophan. The D gene is left open where the match is weak. The size of a clone is reported for some rows only, either as once, few or many, or as a class for expanded clones.

CDR3 DNA,CDR3 protein,D gene,CDR3 length,J gene,V gene,clone size
TGTGCCAGCACTAGGGGGCCTAACTATGGCTACACCTTC,CASTRGPNYGYTF,TRBD1,13,TRBJ1-2,TRBV6-5,-
TGCGCCAGCAGCTGGGGACAGGACAATTCACCCCTCCACTTT,CASSWGQDNSPLHF,TRBD1,14,TRBJ1-6,TRBV5-1,-
TGTGCCAGCAGTTTATTGGTGACTAGCGGGAACAATGAGCAGTTCTTC,CASSLLVTSGNNEQFF,TRBD2,16,TRBJ2-1,TRBV27,-
TGTGCCAGCAGCGTAGGGGACAGCCCCTCTCGTGGCTACACCTTC,CASSVGDSPSRGYTF,TRBD1,15,TRBJ1-2,TRBV9,-
TGCGCCAGCAGCTTGGCCGATCAGGGCAACTATGGCTACACCTTC,CASSLADQGNYGYTF,-,15,TRBJ1-2,TRBV5-1,-
TGTGCCAGCAGTCCTAGTACGACCACCGAGGGAACCTCTGGAAACACCATATATTTT,CASSPSTTTEGTSGNTIYF,-,19,TRBJ1-3,TRBV7-8,few
TGTGCCAGCAGTTACTTTTCCAGGGGGAACCCAGATACGCAGTATTTT,CASSYFSRGNPDTQYF,TRBD1,16,TRBJ2-3,TRBV6-5,-
TGCGCCAGCAGCTTGGGGGACAGGTTGAACACTGAAGCTTTCTTT,CASSLGDRLNTEAFF,TRBD1,15,TRBJ1-1,TRBV5-1,-
TGTGCCAGCAGGGGGACTATATTGGTTACAGATACGCAGTATTTT,CASRGTILVTDTQYF,TRBD2,15,TRBJ2-3,TRBV5-8,-
TGTGCCAGCAGCTTAGCAGTGAGACAGGGGGCAGGGGAGCAGTACTTC,CASSLAVRQGAGEQYF,TRBD1,16,TRBJ2-7,TRBV7-9,-
TGTGCCAGCAGTGAAGGGCTAGCGGGGGGAGTAGATACGCAGTATTTT,CASSEGLAGGVDTQYF,TRBD2,16,TRBJ2-3,TRBV2,-
TGCGCCAGCAGCTTGGCGGCAGAAGGAGCCTCACCCCTCCACTTT,CASSLAAEGASPLHF,-,15,TRBJ1-6,TRBV5-1,-
TGCAGTGCTAGTAACCCGGGGGAGGGTAACGAAAAACTGTTTTTT,CSASNPGEGNEKLFF,-,15,TRBJ1-4,TRBV20-1,-
TGTGCCAGTAGTATCGGCGGGACGCTGAATGAGCAGTTCTTC,CASSIGGTLNEQFF,-,14,TRBJ2-1,TRBV19,once
TGTGCCAGCCGCGAGAACACTGAAGCTTTCTTT,CASRENTEAFF,-,11,TRBJ1-1,TRBV7-8,-
TGTGCCAGCAGCAGCCGGGACAGATCAGCCTACGAGCAGTACTTC,CASSSRDRSAYEQYF,TRBD1,15,TRBJ2-7,TRBV7-9,few
TGTGCCAGCAGTGATGAAGGCTTTCGAGGAGCTTTCTTT,CASSDEGFRGAFF,-,13,TRBJ1-1,TRBV2,few
TGTGCCAGCTCAGCTGAGGGGGGCAATCAGCCCCAGCATTTT,CASSAEGGNQPQHF,-,14,TRBJ1-5,TRBV18,-
TGTGCCAGCAGTGTCGCCTCGGGACAGGCTTTCTACGAGCAGTACTTC,CASSVASGQAFYEQYF,TRBD1,16,TRBJ2-7,TRBV6-1,-
TGTGCCAGCAGTAGGGGTCCGACAGATACGCAGTATTTT,CASSRGPTDTQYF,-,13,TRBJ2-3,TRBV2,-